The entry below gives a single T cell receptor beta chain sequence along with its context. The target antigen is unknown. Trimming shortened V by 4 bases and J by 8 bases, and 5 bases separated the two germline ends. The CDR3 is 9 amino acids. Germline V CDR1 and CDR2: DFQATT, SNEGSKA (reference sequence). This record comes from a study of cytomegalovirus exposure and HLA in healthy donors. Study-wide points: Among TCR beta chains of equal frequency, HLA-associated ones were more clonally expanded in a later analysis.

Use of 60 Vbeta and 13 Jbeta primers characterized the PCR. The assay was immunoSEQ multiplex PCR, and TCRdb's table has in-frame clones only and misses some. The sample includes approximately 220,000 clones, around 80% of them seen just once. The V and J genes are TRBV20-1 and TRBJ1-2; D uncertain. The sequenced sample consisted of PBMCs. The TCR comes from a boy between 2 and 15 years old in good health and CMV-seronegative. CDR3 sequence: CSANWGYTF. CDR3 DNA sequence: TGCAGTGCTAACTGGGGCTACACCTTC.